This T cell receptor (beta chain) was sequenced in a study of T cells in localized non-small cell lung cancer. Study-wide results and limits: Paired adjacent lung recovered a median about 60 of the top 100 tumor clones. Without multi-region sequencing, intratumor heterogeneity could not be excluded.

Some clones are missing from TCRdb's copy, which holds only in-frame ones; the method was immunoSEQ multiplex PCR. The table includes some 2,000 clones, more than 15% detected once. This clone was recorded a few times. Antigen specificity is unknown. V was clipped by 5 bases and J by 1 base, with 9 bases between them. The CDR3 loop spans 14 amino acids. Germline loops: CDR1 SGHNT, CDR2 YENEEA. Sequenced here: lung tumor tissue, sampled before any cancer treatment. The TCR originated in a man aged 35-75 years with stage I lung adenocarcinoma. This rearrangement joins TRBV11-3 to TRBJ1-5; D is unclear. Here the CDR3 DNA reads TGTGCCAGCAGCGATACATCAAGCAATCAGCCCCAGCATTTT. This translates into CASSDTSSNQPQHF.